This TCR beta chain was captured by sequencing in a study of brain metastases from non-small cell lung cancer. Study outcomes and limitations: Paired brain metastases and primary tumors largely shared TCR repertoires.

This clone was detected only once. Antigen specificity is unknown. Here immunoSEQ multiplex PCR was the method, and the copy in TCRdb shows in-frame clones only, minus some. Of roughly 14,000 clones in the sample, around 86% are singletons; the top ten hold around 7.7%. Germline assignment: CDR1 ENHRY and CDR2 SYGVKD. V shed 9 bases and J shed 7 bases, with 14 bases lying between them. This CDR3 comprises 12 residues. The V and J genes are TRBV10-3 and TRBJ2-3; D assignment may be TRBD1 or TRBD2 (6 bases each). Sequencing was performed on primary lung tumor tissue. This sequence originates from a donor at least 40 years old with non-small cell lung cancer. The CDR3 nucleotides are TGTGCCATAAGGGGGGCGGAGAATACGCAGTATTTT. Its protein is CAIRGAENTQYF.